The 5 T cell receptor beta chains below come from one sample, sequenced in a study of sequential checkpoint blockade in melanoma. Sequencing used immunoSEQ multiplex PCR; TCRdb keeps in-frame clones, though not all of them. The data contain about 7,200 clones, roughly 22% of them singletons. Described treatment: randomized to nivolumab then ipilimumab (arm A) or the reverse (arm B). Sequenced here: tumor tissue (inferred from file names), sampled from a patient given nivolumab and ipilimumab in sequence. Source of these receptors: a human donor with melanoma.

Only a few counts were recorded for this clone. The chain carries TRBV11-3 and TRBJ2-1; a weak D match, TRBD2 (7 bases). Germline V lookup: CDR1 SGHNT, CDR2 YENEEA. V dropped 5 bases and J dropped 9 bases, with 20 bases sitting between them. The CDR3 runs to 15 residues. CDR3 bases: TGTGCCAGCAGCCGAAGAGGGGGGGCGGTGGGTGAGCAGTTCTTC. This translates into CASSRRGGAVGEQFF.

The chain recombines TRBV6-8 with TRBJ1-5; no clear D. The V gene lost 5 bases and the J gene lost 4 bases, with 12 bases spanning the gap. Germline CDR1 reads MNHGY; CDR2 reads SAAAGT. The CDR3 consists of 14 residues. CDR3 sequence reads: CASSESGVNQPQHF. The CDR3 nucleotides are TGTGCCAGCAGTGAGTCTGGTGTTAATCAGCCCCAGCATTTT.

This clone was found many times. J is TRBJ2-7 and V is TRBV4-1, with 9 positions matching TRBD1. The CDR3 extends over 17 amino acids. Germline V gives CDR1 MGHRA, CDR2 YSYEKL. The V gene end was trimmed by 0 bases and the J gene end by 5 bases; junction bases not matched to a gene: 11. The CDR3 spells CASSQDKHRGRVDEQYF. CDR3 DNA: TGCGCCAGCAGCCAAGATAAGCACAGGGGGCGCGTTGACGAGCAGTACTTC.

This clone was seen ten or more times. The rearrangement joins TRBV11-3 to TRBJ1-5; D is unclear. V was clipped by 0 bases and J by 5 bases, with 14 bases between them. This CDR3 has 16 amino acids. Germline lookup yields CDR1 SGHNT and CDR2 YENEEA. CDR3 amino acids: CASSLEPPGPHQPQHF. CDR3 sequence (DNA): TGTGCCAGCAGCTTAGAGCCCCCTGGTCCCCATCAGCCCCAGCATTTT.

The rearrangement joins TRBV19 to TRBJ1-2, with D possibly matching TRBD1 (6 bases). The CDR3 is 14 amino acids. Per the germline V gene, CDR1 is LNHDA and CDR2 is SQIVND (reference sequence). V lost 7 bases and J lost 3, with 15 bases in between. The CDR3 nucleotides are TGTGCCAGTACCATAGGGGGGGCCTACTATGGCTACACCTTC. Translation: CASTIGGAYYGYTF.